These T cell receptor beta chains were read from a single sample in a study of beta chain features in type 1 diabetes. Some clones are missing from TCRdb's copy, which holds only in-frame ones; the method was immunoSEQ multiplex PCR. This table holds around 430,000 clones, approximately 30% found once. Sequencing was carried out using naive CD4+ T cells from blood. The receptors stem from a man aged 18 to 29 in good health. The CDR3 runs from the conserved cysteine through the conserved F or W. D genes are given only for firm matches. The size of a clone is reported for some rows only, either as once, few or many, or as a class for expanded clones.

size	V	J	D	DNA	CDR3
once	TRBV4-2	TRBJ2-3	TRBD2	TGTGCCAGCAGCCACTCTAGCGGGAGTACAGATACGCAGTATTTT	CASSHSSGSTDTQYF
.	TRBV4-3	TRBJ2-1	.	TGCGCCAGCAGCCAAGAACGGACAGACTACAATGAGCAGTTCTTC	CASSQERTDYNEQFF
.	TRBV29-1	TRBJ1-3	TRBD1	TGCAGCGTCGGTACCGGGACAGTCGGAAACACCATATATTTT	CSVGTGTVGNTIYF
.	TRBV11-2	TRBJ2-2	.	TGTGCCATCGAGCGTCTGGCTTTCACCGGGGAGCTGTTTTTT	CAIERLAFTGELFF
.	TRBV4-1	TRBJ1-2	.	TGCGCCAGCAATTCCCCTTCGGTAAACTATGGCTACACCTTC	CASNSPSVNYGYTF
few	TRBV7-2	TRBJ1-1	TRBD1	TGTGCCAGCAGTCCCGGGACAGGGGGAACTGAAGCTTTCTTT	CASSPGTGGTEAFF
.	TRBV10-3	TRBJ2-7	.	TGTGCCGCACTGCAAGGCTACGAGCAGTACTTC	CAALQGYEQYF
.	TRBV6-5	TRBJ2-7	TRBD2	TGTGCCAGCAGGACTAGCGGGAGCTACGAGCAGTACTTC	CASRTSGSYEQYF
.	TRBV7-9	TRBJ2-7	.	TGTGCCAGCAGCTTAAGCGGACCGACCTACGAGCAGTACTTC	CASSLSGPTYEQYF
.	TRBV14	TRBJ1-2	.	TGTGCCAGCAGCCGATGGGACCGGACGTTACGTGGCTACACCTTC	CASSRWDRTLRGYTF
once	TRBV6-6	TRBJ2-7	TRBD2	TGTGCCAGCAGTTGGACGGGAGGGAGCTCCTACGAGCAGTACTTC	CASSWTGGSSYEQYF
few	TRBV29-1	TRBJ2-3	TRBD1	TGCAGCGTCCTGGACAGGGGGGCAGATACGCAGTATTTT	CSVLDRGADTQYF
few	TRBV11-2	TRBJ2-3	.	TGTGCCAGCAGCCCGAGGGGCTCGATATTAACAGATACGCAGTATTTT	CASSPRGSILTDTQYF
.	TRBV29-1	TRBJ2-7	.	TGCAGCGTTGGTGGGGCGTGGGAGCAGTACTTC	CSVGGAWEQYF
few	TRBV29-1	TRBJ2-1	TRBD2	TGCAGCGGCCAACTAGCGGGAGTGCACAATGAGCAGTTCTTC	CSGQLAGVHNEQFF
few	TRBV25-1	TRBJ2-5	TRBD2	TGTGCCAGCAGTGAATGGTCTAGCGGGAGGGAGACCCAGTACTTC	CASSEWSSGRETQYF
.	TRBV11-2	TRBJ1-2	.	TGTGCCAGCAGCCAGGGACCATATGGCTACACCTTC	CASSQGPYGYTF